This T cell receptor beta chain was found in a study of blood T cell repertoires in COVID-19 (TCRdb year 2020). In terms of the full investigation: Samples covering the acute and convalescent phases of COVID-19 were provided by collaborators in the United States, Italy and Spain. The prospective study material was composed of cDNA or gDNA derived from T cells, B-cell-depleted T cells, or PBMCs. Subjects who had been exposed to COVID-19, were actively infected with it, or had recovered from it provided the deeply sampled blood TCRbeta repertoires that made up the dataset. The repertoires were released in a freely available public database intended as a resource for research on the immune response to SARS-CoV-2. Samples came from the ongoing ImmuneRACE study (first 160 participants) plus 1,254 subjects from 6 global collaborators. Sample metadata almost always included a de-identified subject ID, COVID-19 status, age in years and sex. HLA class I and class II types, where available, came from metadata supplied by the sample provider rather than from assay-based typing.

The CDR3 covers 16 residues, taking in both the cysteine and the phenylalanine. Only the CDR3 DNA stays, 48 bases, in frame from base 1. Per the germline V gene (reference sequence), LNHDA is the CDR1 and SQIVND is the CDR2. V and J are trimmed by 3 bases and 7 bases, and the gene matches miss 9 bases of the junction. Notes on this clone: Its target antigen remains unknown. One base away there is no much larger clone; base qualities are not given.

Whole blood was collected in K2EDTA tubes by collaborating institutions according to the institutions' own protocols. For TCRbeta analysis, collaborator samples were shipped as frozen whole blood, as isolated PBMCs, or as DNA extracted from either sample type. Here is what the overall study found, with its caveats: The quantity of clinical and demographic metadata differed by source and by participant and was supplied without curation.

TCRbeta CDR3 regions were amplified from genomic DNA using the immunoSEQ Assay, a bias-controlled multiplex PCR. The study's own analysis went as follows. Nucleated cell counts per sample were estimated from amplification of reference gene primers within the assay. To quantify the absolute abundance of each unique TCRbeta CDR3 rearrangement, sequence reads were collapsed and filtered. For each sample, productive Simpson clonality was calculated by taking the square root of Simpson's diversity index across productive rearrangements. What TCRdb holds here is the immuneACCESS table cut down to in-frame rearrangements. Part of the clones is not present; checked against another copy, under half of the missing clones reflect an unresolved V gene, and the others are unexplained. The V and J calls and clone size were taken over from that table, and D and trimming were inferred from the DNA. In all, the sample holds about 50,000 clones, and 82% of those were seen once. Approximately 3% of the sample belongs to the ten largest clones.

The clonotype comes from a woman in her sixties or seventies with acute or convalescent COVID-19. The sample was peripheral blood. The chain is encoded by TRBV19 joined to TRBJ1-4; 9 central bases correspond to TRBD1. The base sequence is TGTGCCAGTAGTATTGGTAGACAGGGGGTCGGTGAAAAACTGTTTTTT. The resulting protein is CASSIGRQGVGEKLFF.